This T cell receptor (beta chain) originates from a study of identical twins. Notes on the study in general: Beta out-of-frame twin sharing showed a weaker excess.

Using its own MiXCR run on the 5' RACE reads, TCRdb lists one record per CDR3 protein. The table shows about 220,000 distinct CDR3 sequences, with 7.5% occurring only once. Worth noting for this clonotype: Its antigen is not known.

Trimming cost V 5 bases and J 2 bases; bases outside gene matches: 16. Germline CDR1 is SGHVS and CDR2 is FQNEAQ. The CDR3 has 18 amino acids. There were only healthy Caucasians among the donors. This same sample was also part of a study on yellow fever vaccine responses in identical twins.

V gene TRBV7-8 combines with J gene TRBJ2-3; 7 nucleotides line up with TRBD2. This TCR was recovered from a woman under 30 in good health. Sequenced input: CD8+ T cells sorted from blood. CDR3 nucleotides: TGTGCCAGCAGCCCCTTTGCGGGAGAAAGGGAGGACACAGATACGCAGTATTTT. It encodes CASSPFAGEREDTDTQYF.